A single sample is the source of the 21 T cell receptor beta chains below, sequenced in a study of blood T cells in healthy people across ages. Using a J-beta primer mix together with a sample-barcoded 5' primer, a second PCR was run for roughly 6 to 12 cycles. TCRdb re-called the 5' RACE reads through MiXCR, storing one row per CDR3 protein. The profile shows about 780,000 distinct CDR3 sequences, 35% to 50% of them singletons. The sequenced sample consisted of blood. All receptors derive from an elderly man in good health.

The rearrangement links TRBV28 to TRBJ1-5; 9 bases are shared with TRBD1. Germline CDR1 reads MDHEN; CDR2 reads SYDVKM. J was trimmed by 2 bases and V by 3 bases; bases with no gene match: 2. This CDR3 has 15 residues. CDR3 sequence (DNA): TGTGCCAGCAGTTTCCGGACAGGGGGCAATCAGCCCCAGCATTTT. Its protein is CASSFRTGGNQPQHF.

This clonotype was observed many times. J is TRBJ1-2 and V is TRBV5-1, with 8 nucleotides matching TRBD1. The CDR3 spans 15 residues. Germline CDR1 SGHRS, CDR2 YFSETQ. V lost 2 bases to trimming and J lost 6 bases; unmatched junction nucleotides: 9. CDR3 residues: CASSLQDREFDGYTF. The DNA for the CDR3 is TGCGCCAGCAGCTTACAGGACAGGGAGTTCGATGGCTACACCTTC.

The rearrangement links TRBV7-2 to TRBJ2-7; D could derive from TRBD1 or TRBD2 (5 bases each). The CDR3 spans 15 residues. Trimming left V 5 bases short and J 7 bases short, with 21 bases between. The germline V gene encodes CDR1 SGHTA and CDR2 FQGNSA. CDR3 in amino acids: CASSPNGGTGNEQYF. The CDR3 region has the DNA TGTGCCAGCAGCCCGAACGGAGGTACAGGCAATGAGCAGTACTTC.

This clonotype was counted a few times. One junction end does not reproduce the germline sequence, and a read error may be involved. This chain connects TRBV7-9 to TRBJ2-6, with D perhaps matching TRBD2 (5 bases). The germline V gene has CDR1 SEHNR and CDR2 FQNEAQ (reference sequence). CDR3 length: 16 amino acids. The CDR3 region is CANSVDGGPGANVLTF. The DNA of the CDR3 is TGCGCCAACAGCGTAGATGGAGGCCCTGGGGCCAACGTCCTGACTTTC.

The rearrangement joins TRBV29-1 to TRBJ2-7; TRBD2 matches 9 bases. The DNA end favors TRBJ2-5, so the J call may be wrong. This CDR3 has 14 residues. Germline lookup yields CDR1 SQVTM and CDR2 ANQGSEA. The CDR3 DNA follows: TGCAGCGGGCTGTCGGCGGGAGGGGGCGAGACCCAGTACTTC. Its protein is CSGLSAGGGETQYF.

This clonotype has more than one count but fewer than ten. The CDR3 region is CATSRGVAGVSQNEQFF. The CDR3 bases are TGTGCCACCAGCAGAGGTGTAGCGGGAGTTTCTCAAAATGAGCAGTTCTTC. The chain has TRBV15 and TRBJ2-1, with 9 bases fitting TRBD2. The germline V gene has CDR1 LNHNV and CDR2 YYDKDF (reference sequence). V lost 1 base to trimming and J lost 7 bases; unmatched junction nucleotides: 11. The CDR3 spans 17 residues.

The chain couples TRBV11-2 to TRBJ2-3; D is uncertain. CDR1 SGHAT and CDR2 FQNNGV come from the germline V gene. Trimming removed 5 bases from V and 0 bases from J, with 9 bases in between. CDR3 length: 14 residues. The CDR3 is CASSVVDSTDTQYF. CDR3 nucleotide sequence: TGTGCCAGCAGCGTAGTAGACAGCACAGATACGCAGTATTTT.

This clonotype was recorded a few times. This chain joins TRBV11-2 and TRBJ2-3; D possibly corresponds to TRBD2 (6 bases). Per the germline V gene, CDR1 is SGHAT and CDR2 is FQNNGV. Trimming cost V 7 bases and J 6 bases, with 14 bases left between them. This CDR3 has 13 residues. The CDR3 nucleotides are TGTGCCAGCAACTTGGCGGGGCCTGATACGCAGTATTTT. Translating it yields CASNLAGPDTQYF.

Here the CDR3 reads CASSQTLAGGFDEQFF. The CDR3 nucleotides read TGTGCCAGCAGCCAAACCCTAGCGGGAGGGTTTGATGAGCAGTTCTTC. The chain links TRBV11-2 to TRBJ2-1; 12 bases are shared with TRBD2. The CDR3 has 16 amino acids. The germline gives CDR1 SGHAT, CDR2 FQNNGV. V lost 5 bases to trimming and J lost 8 bases; unmatched junction nucleotides: 10.

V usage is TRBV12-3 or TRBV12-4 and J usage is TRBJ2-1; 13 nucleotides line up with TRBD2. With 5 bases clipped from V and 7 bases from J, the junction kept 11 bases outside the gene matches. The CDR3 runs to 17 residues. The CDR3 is CASSLRTSGSPSNEQFF. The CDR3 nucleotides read TGTGCCAGCAGTCTCCGGACTAGCGGGAGCCCCTCAAATGAGCAGTTCTTC.

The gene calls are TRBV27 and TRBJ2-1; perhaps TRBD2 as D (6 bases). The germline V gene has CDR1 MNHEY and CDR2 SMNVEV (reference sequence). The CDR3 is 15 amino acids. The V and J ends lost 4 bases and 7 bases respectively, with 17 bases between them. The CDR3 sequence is CASSSPGRAGNEQFF. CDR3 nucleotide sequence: TGTGCCAGCAGTTCCCCGGGACGCGCGGGGAATGAGCAGTTCTTC.

This CDR3 reads CASSKVGQGGWTAYEQYF. In nucleotides, the CDR3 is TGTGCCAGCAGCAAAGTAGGCCAGGGGGGTTGGACAGCGTACGAGCAGTACTTC. The chain employs TRBV21-1 and TRBJ2-7; the table assigns TRBD1, which was not confirmed against the DNA. TRBV21-1 represents a pseudogene. There are 18 residues in the CDR3.

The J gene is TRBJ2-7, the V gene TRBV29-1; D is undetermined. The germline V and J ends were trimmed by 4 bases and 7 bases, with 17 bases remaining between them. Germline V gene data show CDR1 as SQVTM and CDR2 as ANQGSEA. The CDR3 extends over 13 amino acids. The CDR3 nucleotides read TGCAGCGTTGTTCCAAGCCGCTTAGGGGAGCAGTACTTC. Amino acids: CSVVPSRLGEQYF.

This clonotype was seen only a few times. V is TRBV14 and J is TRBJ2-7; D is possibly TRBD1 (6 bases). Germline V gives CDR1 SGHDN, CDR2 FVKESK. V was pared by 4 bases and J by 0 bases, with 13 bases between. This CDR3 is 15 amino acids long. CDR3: CASSLGHPLSYEQYF. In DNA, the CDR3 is TGTGCCAGCAGCCTGGGACACCCCCTCTCCTACGAGCAGTACTTC.

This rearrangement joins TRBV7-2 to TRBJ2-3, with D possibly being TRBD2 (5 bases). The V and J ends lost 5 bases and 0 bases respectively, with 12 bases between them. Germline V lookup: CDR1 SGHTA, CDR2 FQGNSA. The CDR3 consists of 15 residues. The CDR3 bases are TGTGCCAGCAGCCGACTACCCCTTAGCACAGATACGCAGTATTTT. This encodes CASSRLPLSTDTQYF. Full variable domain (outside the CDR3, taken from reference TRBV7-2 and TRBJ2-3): GAGVSQSPSNKVTEKGKDVELRCDPISGHTALYWYRQSLGQGLEFLIYFQGNSAPDKSGLPSDRFSAERTGGSVSTLTIQRTQQEDSAVYLCASSRLPLSTDTQYFGPGTRLTVL.

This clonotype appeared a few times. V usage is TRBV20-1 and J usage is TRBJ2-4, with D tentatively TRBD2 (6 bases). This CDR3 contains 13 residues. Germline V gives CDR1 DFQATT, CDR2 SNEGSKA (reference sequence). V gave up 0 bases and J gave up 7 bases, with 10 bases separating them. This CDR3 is CSAREAGRNIQYF. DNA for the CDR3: TGCAGTGCTAGAGAGGCGGGAAGGAACATTCAGTACTTC.

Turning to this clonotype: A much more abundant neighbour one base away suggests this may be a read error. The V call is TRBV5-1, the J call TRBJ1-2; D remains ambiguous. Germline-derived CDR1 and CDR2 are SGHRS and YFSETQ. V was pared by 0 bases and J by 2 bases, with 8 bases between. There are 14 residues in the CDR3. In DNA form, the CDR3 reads TGCGCCAGCAGCTTGGGCCCGGCAAACTATGGCTACACCTTC. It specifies CASSLGPANYGYTF.

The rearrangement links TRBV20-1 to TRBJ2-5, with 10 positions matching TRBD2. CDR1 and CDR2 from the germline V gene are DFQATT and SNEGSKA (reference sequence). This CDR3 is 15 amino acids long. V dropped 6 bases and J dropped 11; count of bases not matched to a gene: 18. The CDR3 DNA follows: TGCAGTGCCACGCCTCTAGCGGGAGAATACAATGAGCAGTACTTC. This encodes CSATPLAGEYNEQYF.

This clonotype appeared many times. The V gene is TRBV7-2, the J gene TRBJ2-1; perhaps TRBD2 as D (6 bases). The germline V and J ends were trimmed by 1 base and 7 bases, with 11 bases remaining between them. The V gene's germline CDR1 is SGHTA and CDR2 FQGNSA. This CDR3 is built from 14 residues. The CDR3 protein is CASSLGLAHNEQFF. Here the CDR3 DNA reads TGTGCCAGCAGCTTAGGTCTAGCGCATAATGAGCAGTTCTTC.

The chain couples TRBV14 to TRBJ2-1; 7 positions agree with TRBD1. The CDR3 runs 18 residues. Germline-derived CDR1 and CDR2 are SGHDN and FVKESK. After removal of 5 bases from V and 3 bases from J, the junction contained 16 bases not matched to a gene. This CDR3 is CASSESKMTGIGYNEQFF. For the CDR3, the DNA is TGTGCCAGCAGCGAAAGCAAAATGACAGGGATAGGCTACAATGAGCAGTTCTTC.

Here the CDR3 reads CAIRGQGEGYGYTF. Here the CDR3 DNA reads TGTGCCATCAGGGGACAGGGAGAAGGGTATGGCTACACCTTC. This sequence joins TRBV10-3 and TRBJ1-2; TRBD1 aligns across 9 bases. Germline CDR1 and CDR2: ENHRY and SYGVKD. The CDR3 runs to 14 residues. The V gene end was trimmed by 6 bases and the J gene end by 5 bases; junction bases not matched to a gene: 7.